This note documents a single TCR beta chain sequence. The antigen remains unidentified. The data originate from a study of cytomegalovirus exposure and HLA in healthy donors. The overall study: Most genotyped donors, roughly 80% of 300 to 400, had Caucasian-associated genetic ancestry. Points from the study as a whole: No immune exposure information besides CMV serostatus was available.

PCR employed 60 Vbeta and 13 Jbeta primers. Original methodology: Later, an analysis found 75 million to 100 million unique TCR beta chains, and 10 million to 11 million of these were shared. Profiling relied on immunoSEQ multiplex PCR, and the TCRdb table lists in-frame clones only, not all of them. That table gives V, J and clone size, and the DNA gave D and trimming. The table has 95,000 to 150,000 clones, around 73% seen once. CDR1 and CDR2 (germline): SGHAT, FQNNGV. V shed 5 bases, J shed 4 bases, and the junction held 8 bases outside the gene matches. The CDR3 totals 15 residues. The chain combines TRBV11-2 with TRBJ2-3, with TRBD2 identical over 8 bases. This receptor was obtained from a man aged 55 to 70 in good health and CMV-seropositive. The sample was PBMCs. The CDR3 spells CASSRRGAPADTQYF. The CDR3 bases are TGTGCCAGCAGCAGGCGGGGGGCACCCGCAGATACGCAGTATTTT.